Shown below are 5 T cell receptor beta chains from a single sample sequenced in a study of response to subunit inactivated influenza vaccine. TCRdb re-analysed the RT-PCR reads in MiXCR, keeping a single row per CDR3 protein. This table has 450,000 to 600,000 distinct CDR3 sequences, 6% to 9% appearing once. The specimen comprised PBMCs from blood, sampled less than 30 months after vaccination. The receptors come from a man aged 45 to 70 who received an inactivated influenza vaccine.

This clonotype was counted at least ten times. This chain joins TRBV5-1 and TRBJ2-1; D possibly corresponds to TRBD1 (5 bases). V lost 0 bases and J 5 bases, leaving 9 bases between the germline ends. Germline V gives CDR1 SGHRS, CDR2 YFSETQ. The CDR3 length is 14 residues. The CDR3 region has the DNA TGCGCCAGCAGCTTGGGGGGCTTTAACAATGAGCAGTTCTTC. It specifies CASSLGGFNNEQFF.

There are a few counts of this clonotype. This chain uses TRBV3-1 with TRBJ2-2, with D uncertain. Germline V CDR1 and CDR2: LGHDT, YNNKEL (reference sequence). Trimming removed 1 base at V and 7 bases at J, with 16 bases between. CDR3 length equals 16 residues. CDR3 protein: CASSQAQLNPIGELFF. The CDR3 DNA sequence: TGTGCCAGCAGCCAAGCTCAGTTGAACCCCATCGGGGAGCTGTTTTTT.

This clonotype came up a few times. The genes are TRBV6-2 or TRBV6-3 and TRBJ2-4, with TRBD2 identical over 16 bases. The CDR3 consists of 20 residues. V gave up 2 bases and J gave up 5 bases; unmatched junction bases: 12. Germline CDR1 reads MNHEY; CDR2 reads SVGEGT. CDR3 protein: CASSYIPGTSGRAQENIQYF. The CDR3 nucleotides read TGTGCCAGCAGTTACATTCCCGGGACTAGCGGGAGGGCCCAGGAAAACATTCAGTACTTC.

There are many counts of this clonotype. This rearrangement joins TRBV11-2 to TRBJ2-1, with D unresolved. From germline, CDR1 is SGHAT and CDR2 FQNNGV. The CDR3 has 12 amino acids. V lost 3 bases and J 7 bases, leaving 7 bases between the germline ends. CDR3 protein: CASSFLGNEQFF. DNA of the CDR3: TGTGCCAGCAGCTTTTTAGGGAATGAGCAGTTCTTC.

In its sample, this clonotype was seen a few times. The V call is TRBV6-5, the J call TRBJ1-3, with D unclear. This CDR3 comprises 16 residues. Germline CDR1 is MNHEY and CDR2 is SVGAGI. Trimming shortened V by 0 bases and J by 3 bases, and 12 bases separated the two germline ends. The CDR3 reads CASSYSWRGYGNTIYF. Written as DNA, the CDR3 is TGTGCCAGCAGTTACTCATGGCGCGGATATGGAAACACCATATATTTT.